This T cell receptor (beta chain) was captured by sequencing in a study of OX40 agonist ivuxolimab in advanced cancers. In the study overall: Enrolled patients in dose escalation had cancers that were hepatocellular carcinoma, melanoma, renal cell or head and neck cancer.

Regarding this clone: Its antigen is undetermined.

Study-level results: CD8+ T cells averaged more expanded clones than CD4+.

Germline V lookup: CDR1 SQVTM, CDR2 ANQGSEA. Trimming cost V 4 bases and J 8 bases, with 15 bases left between them. The CDR3 runs to 13 residues. Data came from immunoSEQ multiplex PCR; TCRdb stores just in-frame clones and leaves some out. The sample lists approximately 23,000 clones, 80% to 90% occurring once. This chain connects TRBV29-1 to TRBJ2-1, with D possibly matching TRBD1 (5 bases). The origin of this receptor is an adult with an advanced solid tumor such as melanoma, head and neck, liver or kidney cancer. Sample: CD4+ or CD8+ T cells sorted from blood, taken in a trial of the OX40 agonist ivuxolimab. DNA of the CDR3: TGCAGCGTTGGTAAAGGGGATTGGTATGAGCAGTTCTTC. As protein: CSVGKGDWYEQFF.